This TCR beta chain originates from a study of CD8+ T cells in alopecia areata. Overall study context: For the treated group, dosing was oral tofacitinib at 5 to 10 mg twice daily.

Study-level results: On tofacitinib, scalp and blood still held many of the expanded lesional clones.

Treatment: oral pan-JAK inhibitor, 5-10 mg twice daily. From PBMCs, CD4+ and CD8+ T cells were sorted. The germline V gene has CDR1 SQVTM and CDR2 ANQGSEA. The CDR3 sequence is 13 residues long. The germline V and J ends were trimmed by 2 bases and 2 bases, with 10 bases remaining between them. RNA was extracted and reverse transcribed into cDNA as the sequencing template. TCRdb's table, derived via immunoSEQ multiplex PCR, lists solely in-frame clones and lacks some. This table holds 80,000 to 100,000 clones, 44% found once. In regard to this clone: Its antigen is not identified.

The rearrangement joins TRBV29-1 to TRBJ2-7; possibly TRBD1 for D (6 bases). Specimen: CD8+ T cells sorted from blood, collected at week 24, from a patient treated with tofacitinib. The sequence came from a human donor with alopecia areata. In DNA form, the CDR3 reads TGCAGCGTTGAAACAGGGTCCCCCTACGAGCAGTACTTC. Translated: CSVETGSPYEQYF.